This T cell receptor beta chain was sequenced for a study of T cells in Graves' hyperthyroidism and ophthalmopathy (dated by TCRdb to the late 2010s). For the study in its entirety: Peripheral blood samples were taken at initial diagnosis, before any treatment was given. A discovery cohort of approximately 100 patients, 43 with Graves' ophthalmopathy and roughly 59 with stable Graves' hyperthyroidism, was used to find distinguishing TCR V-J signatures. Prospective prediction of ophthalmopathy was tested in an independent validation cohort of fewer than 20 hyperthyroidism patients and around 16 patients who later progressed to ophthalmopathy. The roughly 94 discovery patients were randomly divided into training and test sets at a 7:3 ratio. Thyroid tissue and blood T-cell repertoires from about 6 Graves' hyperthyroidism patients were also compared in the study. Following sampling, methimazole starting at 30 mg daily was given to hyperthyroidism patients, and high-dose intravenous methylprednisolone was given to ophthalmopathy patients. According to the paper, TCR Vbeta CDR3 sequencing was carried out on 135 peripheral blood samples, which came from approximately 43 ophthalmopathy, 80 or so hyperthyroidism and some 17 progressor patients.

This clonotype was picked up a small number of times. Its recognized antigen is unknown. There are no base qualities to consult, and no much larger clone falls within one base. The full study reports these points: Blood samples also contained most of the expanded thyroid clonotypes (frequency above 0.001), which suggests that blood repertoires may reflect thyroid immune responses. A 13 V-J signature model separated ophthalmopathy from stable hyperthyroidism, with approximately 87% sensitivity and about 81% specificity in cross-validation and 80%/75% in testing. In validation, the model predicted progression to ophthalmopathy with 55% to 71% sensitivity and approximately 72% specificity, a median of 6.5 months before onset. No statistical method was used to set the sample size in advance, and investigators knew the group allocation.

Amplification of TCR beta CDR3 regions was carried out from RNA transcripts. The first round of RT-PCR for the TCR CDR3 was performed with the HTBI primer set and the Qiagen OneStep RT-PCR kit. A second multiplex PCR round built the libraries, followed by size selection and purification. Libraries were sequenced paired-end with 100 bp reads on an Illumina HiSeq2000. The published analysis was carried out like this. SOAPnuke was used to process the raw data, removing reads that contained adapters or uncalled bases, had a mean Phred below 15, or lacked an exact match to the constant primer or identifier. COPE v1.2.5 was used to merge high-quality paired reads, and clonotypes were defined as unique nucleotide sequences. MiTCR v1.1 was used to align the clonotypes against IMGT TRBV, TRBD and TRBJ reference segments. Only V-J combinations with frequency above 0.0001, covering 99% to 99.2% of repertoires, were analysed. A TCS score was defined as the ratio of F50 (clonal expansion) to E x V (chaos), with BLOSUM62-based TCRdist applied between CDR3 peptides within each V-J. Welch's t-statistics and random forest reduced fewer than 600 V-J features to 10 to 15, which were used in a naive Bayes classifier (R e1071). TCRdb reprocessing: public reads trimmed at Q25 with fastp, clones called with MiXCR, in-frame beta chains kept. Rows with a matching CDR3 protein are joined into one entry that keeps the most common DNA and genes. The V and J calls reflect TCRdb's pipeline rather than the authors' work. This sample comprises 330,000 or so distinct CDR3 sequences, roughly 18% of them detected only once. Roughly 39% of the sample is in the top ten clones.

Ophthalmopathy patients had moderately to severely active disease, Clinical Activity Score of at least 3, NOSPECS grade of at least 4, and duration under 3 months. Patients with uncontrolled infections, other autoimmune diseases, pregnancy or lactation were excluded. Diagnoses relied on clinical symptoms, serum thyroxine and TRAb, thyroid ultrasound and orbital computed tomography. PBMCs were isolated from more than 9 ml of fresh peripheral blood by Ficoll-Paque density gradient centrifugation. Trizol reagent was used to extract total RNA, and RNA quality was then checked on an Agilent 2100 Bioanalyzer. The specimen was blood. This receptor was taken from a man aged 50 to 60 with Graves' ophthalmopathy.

The CDR3 amino acid sequence is: CASSLAVSRTTGGELFF. The sequenced DNA is TGTGCCAGCAGCTTAGCGGTTAGCCGAACCACAGGCGGGGAGCTGTTTTTT. The chain is encoded by TRBV7-9 joined to TRBJ2-2; the D gene is possibly TRBD1, with 5 bases matching. V lost 0 bases and J lost 7 bases; the stretch between them is 18 bases long. CDR1 and CDR2 are read off the germline V gene (reference sequence) as SEHNR and FQNEAQ. The CDR3 holds 17 amino acids from the cysteine to the phenylalanine. Only the CDR3 DNA is retained, 51 bases long and in frame from the first base.